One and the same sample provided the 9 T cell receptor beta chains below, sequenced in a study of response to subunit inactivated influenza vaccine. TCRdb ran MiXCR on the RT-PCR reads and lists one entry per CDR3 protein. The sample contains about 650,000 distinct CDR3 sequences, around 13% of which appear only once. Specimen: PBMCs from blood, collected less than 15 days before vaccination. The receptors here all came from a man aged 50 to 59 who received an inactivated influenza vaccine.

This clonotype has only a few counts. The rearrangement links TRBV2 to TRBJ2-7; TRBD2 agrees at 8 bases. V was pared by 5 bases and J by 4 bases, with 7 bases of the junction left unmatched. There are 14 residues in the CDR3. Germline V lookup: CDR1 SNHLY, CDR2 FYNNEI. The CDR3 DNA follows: TGTGCCAGCAGTAAAAGCGGGGGAAGTTACGAGCAGTACTTC. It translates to CASSKSGGSYEQYF.

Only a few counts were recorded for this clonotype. This CDR3 is CASSQGALYEQYF. The CDR3 bases are TGTGCCAGCAGTCAGGGAGCGCTTTACGAGCAGTACTTC. The J gene is TRBJ2-7, the V gene TRBV7-2; D may correspond to TRBD1 or TRBD2 (5 bases each). V dropped 6 bases and J dropped 4 bases, with 13 bases sitting between them. The CDR3 runs to 13 residues. Germline CDR1 is SGHTA and CDR2 is FQGNSA.

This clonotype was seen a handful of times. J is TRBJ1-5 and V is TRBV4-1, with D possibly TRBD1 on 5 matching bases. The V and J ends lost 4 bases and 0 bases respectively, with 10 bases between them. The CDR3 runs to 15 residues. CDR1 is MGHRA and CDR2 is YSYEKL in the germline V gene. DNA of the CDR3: TGCGCCAGCAGCCCGGGACGGTATAGCAATCAGCCCCAGCATTTT. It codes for CASSPGRYSNQPQHF.

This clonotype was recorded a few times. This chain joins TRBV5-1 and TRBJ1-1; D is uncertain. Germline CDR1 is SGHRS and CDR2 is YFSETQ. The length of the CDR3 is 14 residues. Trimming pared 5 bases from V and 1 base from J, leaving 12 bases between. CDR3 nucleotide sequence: TGCGCCAGCAGGATTCCCTCGGGGAACACTGAAGCTTTCTTT. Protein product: CASRIPSGNTEAFF.

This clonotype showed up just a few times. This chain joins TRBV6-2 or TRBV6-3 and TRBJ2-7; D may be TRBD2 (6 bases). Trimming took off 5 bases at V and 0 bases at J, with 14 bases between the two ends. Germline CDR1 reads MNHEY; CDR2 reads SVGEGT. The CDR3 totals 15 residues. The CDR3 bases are TGTGCCAGCAGTCGGCTAGCGTTGATCTCCTACGAGCAGTACTTC. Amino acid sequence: CASSRLALISYEQYF.

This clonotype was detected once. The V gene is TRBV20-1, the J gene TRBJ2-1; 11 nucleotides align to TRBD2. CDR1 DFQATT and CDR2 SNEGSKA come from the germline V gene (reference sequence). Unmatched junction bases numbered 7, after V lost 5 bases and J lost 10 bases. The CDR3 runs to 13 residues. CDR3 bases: TGCAGTGCTCCTATACTAGCGGGGGCCGAGCAGTTCTTC. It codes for CSAPILAGAEQFF.

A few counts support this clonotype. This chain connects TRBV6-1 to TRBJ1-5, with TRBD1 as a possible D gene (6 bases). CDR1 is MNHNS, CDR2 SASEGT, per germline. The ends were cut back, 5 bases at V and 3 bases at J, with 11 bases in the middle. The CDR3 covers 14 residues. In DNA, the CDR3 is TGTGCCAGCAGTAAACAGGGAGACAATCAGCCCCAGCATTTT. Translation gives CASSKQGDNQPQHF.

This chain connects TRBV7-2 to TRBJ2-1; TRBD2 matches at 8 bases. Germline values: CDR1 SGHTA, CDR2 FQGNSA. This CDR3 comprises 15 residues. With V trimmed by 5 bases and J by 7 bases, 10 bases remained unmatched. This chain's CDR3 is CASSTRAGARNEQFF. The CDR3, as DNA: TGTGCCAGCAGCACGAGAGCGGGAGCTAGAAATGAGCAGTTCTTC.

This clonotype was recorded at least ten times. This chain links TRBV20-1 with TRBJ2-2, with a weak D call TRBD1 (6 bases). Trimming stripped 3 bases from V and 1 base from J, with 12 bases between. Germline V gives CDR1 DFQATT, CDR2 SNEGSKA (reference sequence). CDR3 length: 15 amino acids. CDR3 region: CSARPGTLNTGELFF. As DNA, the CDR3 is TGCAGTGCTAGGCCCGGGACATTGAACACCGGGGAGCTGTTTTTT.